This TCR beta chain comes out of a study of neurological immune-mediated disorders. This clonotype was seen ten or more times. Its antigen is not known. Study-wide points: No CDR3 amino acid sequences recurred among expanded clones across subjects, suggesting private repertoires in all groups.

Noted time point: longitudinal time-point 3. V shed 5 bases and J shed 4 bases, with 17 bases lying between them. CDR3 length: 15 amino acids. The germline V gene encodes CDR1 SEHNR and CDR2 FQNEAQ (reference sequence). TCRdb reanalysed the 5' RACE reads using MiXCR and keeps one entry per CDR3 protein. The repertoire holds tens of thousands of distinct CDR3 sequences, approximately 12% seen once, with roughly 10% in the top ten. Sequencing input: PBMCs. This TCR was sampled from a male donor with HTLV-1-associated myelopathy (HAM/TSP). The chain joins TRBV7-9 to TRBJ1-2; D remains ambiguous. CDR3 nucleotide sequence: TGTGCCAGCAGCCCCCCAGGTCAGGAGGGCTATGGCTACACCTTC. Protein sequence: CASSPPGQEGYGYTF.